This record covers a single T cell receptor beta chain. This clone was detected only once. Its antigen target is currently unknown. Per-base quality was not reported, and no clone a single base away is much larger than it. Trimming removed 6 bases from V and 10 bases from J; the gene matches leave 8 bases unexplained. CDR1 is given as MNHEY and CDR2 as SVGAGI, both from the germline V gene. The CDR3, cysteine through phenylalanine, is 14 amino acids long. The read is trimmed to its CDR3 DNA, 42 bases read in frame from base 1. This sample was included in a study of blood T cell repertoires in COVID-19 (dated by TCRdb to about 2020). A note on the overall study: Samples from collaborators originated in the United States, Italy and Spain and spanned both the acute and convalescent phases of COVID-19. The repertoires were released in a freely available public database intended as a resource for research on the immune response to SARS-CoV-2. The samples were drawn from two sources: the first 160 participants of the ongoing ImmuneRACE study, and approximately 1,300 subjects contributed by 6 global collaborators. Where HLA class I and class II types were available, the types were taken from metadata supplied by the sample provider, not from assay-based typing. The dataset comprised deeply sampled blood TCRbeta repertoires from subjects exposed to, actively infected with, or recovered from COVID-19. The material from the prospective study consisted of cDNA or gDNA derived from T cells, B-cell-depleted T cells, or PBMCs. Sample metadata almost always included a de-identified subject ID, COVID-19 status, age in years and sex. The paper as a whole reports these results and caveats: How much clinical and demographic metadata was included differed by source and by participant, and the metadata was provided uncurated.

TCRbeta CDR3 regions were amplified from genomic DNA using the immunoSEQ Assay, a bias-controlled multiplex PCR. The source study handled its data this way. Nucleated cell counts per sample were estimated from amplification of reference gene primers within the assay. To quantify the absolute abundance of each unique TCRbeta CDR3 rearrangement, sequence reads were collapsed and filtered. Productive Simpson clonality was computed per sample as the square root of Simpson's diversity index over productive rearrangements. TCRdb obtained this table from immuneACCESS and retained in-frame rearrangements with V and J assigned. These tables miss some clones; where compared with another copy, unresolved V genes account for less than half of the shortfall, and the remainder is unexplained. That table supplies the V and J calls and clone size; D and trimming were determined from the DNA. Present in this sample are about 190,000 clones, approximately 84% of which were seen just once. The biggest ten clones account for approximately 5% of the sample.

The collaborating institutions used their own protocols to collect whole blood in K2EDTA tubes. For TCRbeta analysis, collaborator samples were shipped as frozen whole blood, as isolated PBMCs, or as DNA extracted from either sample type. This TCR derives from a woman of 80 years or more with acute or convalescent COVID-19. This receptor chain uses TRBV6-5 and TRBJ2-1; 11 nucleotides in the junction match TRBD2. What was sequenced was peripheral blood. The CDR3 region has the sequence CASSLLAGVSEQFF. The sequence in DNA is TGTGCCAGCAGCCTACTAGCGGGAGTTTCGGAGCAGTTCTTC.